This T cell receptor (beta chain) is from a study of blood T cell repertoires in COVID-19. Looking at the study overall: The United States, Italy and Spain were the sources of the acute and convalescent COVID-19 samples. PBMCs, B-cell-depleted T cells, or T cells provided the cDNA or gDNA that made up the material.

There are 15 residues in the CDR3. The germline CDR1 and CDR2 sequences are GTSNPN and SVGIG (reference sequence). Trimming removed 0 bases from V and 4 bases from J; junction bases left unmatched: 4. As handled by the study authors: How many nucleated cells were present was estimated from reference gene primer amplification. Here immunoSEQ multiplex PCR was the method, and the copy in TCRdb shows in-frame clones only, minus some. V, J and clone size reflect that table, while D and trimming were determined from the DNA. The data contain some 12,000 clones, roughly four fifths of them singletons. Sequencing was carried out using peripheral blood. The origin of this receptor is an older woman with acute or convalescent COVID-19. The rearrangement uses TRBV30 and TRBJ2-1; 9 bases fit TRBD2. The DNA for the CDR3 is TGTGCCTGGAGTGTCTATAGCGGGGGATACAATGAGCAGTTCTTC. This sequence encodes CAWSVYSGGYNEQFF.